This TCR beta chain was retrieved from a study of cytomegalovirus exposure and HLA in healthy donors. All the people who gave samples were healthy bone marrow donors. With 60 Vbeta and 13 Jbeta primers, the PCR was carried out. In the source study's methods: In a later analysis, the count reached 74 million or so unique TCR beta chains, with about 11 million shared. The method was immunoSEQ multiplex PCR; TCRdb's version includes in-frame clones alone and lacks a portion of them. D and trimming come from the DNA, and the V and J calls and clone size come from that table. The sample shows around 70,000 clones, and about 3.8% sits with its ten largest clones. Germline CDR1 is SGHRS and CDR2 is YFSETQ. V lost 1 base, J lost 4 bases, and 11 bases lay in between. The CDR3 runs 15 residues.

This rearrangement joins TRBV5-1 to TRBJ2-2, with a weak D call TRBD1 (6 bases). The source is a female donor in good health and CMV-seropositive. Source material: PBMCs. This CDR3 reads CASSLYAGATGELFF. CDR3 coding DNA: TGCGCCAGCAGCTTGTACGCAGGGGCCACCGGGGAGCTGTTTTTT.